Described below is a single T cell receptor (beta chain) sequence and its context. Its target is not known. Each individual donor underwent a draw of roughly 10 milliliters of peripheral blood. The data belong to a study of blood T cells in healthy people across ages. Study results and caveats: Among long-lived donors, naive CD4+ cells were more numerous and diversity higher than in aged donors.

Trimming pared 5 bases from V and 6 bases from J, leaving 8 bases between. The CDR3 length is 11 residues. Germline lookup yields CDR1 DFQATT and CDR2 SNEGSKA (reference sequence). Combining a sample-barcoded 5' primer with a J-beta primer mix, a second PCR ran for roughly 7 to 12 cycles. TCRdb re-called the 5' RACE reads with MiXCR, one entry per CDR3 protein. The data show approximately 780,000 distinct CDR3 sequences, around 25% seen once. Another study also made use of these data, one on T cells of mothers and their children. Per that study: Over 9.5 million TCR beta CDR3 reads were obtained from each mother, and several million from each child. An overlap that was slightly higher, though non-significant, was seen in related mother-child pairs versus unrelated pairs.

The sequenced material came from blood. The rearrangement joins TRBV20-1 to TRBJ2-1; D ambiguous. The sequence came from a boy between 5 and 17 years old in good health. The CDR3 bases are TGCAGTGCTTCTGTCCCCAATGAGCAGTTCTTC. Its protein product is CSASVPNEQFF.